Here is one T cell receptor beta chain with its context. Generated by immunoSEQ multiplex PCR, the TCRdb table keeps only in-frame clones and is missing some. The sample consists of about 79,000 clones, more than 70% of them appearing once. The data stem from a study of neoadjuvant anti-PD-1 for oral cavity cancer. At the level of the study: Patients without progression got a fourth dose around day 43.

Patients were newly diagnosed with stage II-IVA oral cavity squamous cell carcinoma without prior systemic or radiation treatment. CDR1 is LGHNA, CDR2 YNFKEQ, per germline. Trimming pared 3 bases from V and 6 bases from J, leaving 11 bases between. The CDR3 loop spans 14 amino acids. The chain employs TRBV4-2 and TRBJ1-4; D remains unclear. Specimen: PBMCs, collected before nivolumab (anti-PD-1) treatment. The TCR sequence derives from a person between 40 and 79 years old with oral cavity squamous cell carcinoma. The CDR3 here is CASSQEVRDEKLFF. The CDR3 nucleotides read TGTGCCAGCAGCCAGGAAGTTCGGGATGAAAAACTGTTTTTT.